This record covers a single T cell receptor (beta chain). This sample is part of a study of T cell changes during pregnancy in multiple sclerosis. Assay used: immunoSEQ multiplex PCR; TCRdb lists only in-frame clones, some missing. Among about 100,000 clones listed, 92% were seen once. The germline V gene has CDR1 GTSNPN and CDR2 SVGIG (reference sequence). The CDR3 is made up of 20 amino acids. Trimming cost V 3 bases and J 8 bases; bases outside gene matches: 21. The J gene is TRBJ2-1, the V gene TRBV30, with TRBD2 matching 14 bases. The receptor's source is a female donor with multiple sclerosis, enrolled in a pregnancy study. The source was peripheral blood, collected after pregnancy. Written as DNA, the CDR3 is TGTGCCTGGAGCCCCACACCCCCCGGGACTAGCGGGAGAAATTACTATGAGCAGTTCTTC. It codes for CAWSPTPPGTSGRNYYEQFF.